The 28 T cell receptor beta chains below come from one sample, sequenced in a study of identical twins. MiXCR was run by TCRdb on the 5' RACE reads, yielding one entry per CDR3 protein. The table has fewer than 250,000 distinct CDR3 sequences, 6% to 8.5% seen once. These same data were also listed under a study on yellow fever vaccine responses in identical twins.

Input material: CD8+ T cells sorted from blood. These receptors were taken from a woman aged 18-30 years in good health.

This sequence joins TRBV6-1 and TRBJ1-2; D ambiguous. The CDR3 length is 13 residues. V was cut by 5 bases and J by 3 bases, with 10 bases left in between. Germline CDR1 and CDR2: MNHNS and SASEGT. The CDR3 region has the DNA TGTGCCAGCAGTCAATCTGACCACTATGGCTACACCTTC. Its translation is CASSQSDHYGYTF.

In this sample, this clonotype turned up many times. This chain uses TRBV5-6 with TRBJ2-1; 10 nucleotides align to TRBD2. The trim removed 4 bases at V and 4 bases at J, leaving 5 bases unmatched. This CDR3 contains 15 residues. Germline loops: CDR1 SGHDT, CDR2 YYEEEE. Here the CDR3 DNA reads TGTGCCAGCAGCCGGAGCGGGGGGGCGTACAATGAGCAGTTCTTC. Protein sequence: CASSRSGGAYNEQFF.

J is TRBJ1-1 and V is TRBV2; TRBD1 is a possible D gene (6 bases). CDR1 and CDR2 from the germline V gene are SNHLY and FYNNEI. The V end was cut by 6 bases, the J end by 11 bases, with 16 bases between. The CDR3 spans 12 residues. CDR3 sequence (DNA): TGTGCCAGCAGCCCTGGACAGTTTCGTGCTTTCTTT. Translating it yields CASSPGQFRAFF.

The chain employs TRBV4-1 and TRBJ2-1; D gene unclear. The CDR3 length is 17 residues. The V gene lost 0 bases and the J gene lost 0 bases, with 12 bases spanning the gap. The germline V gene has CDR1 MGHRA and CDR2 YSYEKL. The CDR3 coding sequence is TGCGCCAGCAGCCAAGAGGATCCGGTTAGCTCCTACAATGAGCAGTTCTTC. Protein sequence: CASSQEDPVSSYNEQFF.

The CDR3 nucleotides read TGTGCCAGCAGTCCCACCGGGACAGAGATCACAGATACGCAGTATTTT. Amino acid sequence: CASSPTGTEITDTQYF. The gene calls are TRBV27 and TRBJ2-3, with 7 bases lining up with TRBD1. Germline CDR1 is MNHEY and CDR2 is SMNVEV (reference sequence). Trimming at V came to 5 bases and at J to 2 bases, leaving 10 bases not matched to a gene. This CDR3 is 16 amino acids long.

This clonotype has at least ten counts. The J gene is TRBJ2-7, the V gene TRBV28; TRBD1 matches 9 bases. With V trimmed by 4 bases and J by 1 base, 2 bases remained unmatched. CDR3 length: 14 residues. Germline CDR1 reads MDHEN; CDR2 reads SYDVKM. This CDR3 is CASSSQGASYEQYF. The CDR3 DNA reads as TGTGCCAGCAGTTCACAGGGGGCATCCTACGAGCAGTACTTC.

The V call is TRBV3-1, the J call TRBJ2-7, with 8 bases that match TRBD2. Germline V gene sequence: CDR1 LGHDT, CDR2 YNNKEL (reference sequence). Unmatched junction bases numbered 18, after V lost 11 bases and J lost 6 bases. This CDR3 comprises 15 residues. In DNA, the CDR3 is TGTGCCTCCAGCCAAGGCTGGACTAGCTCATCCGAGCAGTACTTC. Protein sequence: CASSQGWTSSSEQYF.

The gene calls are TRBV2 and TRBJ2-3; 10 nucleotides line up with TRBD2. J gave up 6 bases and V 2 bases, and 11 bases lay outside the gene matches. The germline CDR1 and CDR2 sequences are SNHLY and FYNNEI. This CDR3 spans 17 amino acids. The CDR3 region has the DNA TGTGCCAGCAGTGAACTAGCGGGAGTGGGTCGCTTGGATACGCAGTATTTT. This encodes CASSELAGVGRLDTQYF.

This chain links TRBV2 with TRBJ2-7; 7 positions agree with TRBD1. This CDR3 comprises 16 residues. V gave up 4 bases and J gave up 0 bases; unmatched junction bases: 9. Germline CDR1 SNHLY, CDR2 FYNNEI. The CDR3 reads CASSVPVDRASYEQYF. DNA for the CDR3: TGTGCCAGCAGTGTGCCCGTCGACAGGGCCTCCTACGAGCAGTACTTC. Using reference TRBV2 and TRBJ2-7 for the parts outside the CDR3, the full variable domain is EPEVTQTPSHQVTQMGQEVILRCVPISNHLYFYWYRQILGQKVEFLVSFYNNEISEKSEIFDDQFSVERPDGSNFTLKIRSTKLEDSAMYFCASSVPVDRASYEQYFGPGTRLTVT.

This chain links TRBV19 with TRBJ2-3; TRBD1 matches 9 bases. CDR1 and CDR2 from the germline V gene are LNHDA and SQIVND (reference sequence). The V segment lost 5 bases and the J segment 0 bases; nucleotides outside the gene matches: 9. The CDR3 contains 17 residues. The DNA for the CDR3 is TGTGCCAGTAGTCCGGGACAGGGCATTCCGAGCACAGATACGCAGTATTTT. Translation gives CASSPGQGIPSTDTQYF. Variable domain in full (rest from reference TRBV19 and TRBJ2-3): DGGITQSPKYLFRKEGQNVTLSCEQNLNHDAMYWYRQDPGQGLRLIYYSQIVNDFQKGDIAEGYSVSREKKESFPLTVTSAQKNPTAFYLCASSPGQGIPSTDTQYFGPGTRLTVL.

The chain recombines TRBV6-5 with TRBJ2-6, with D possibly called TRBD1 or TRBD2 (5 bases each). CDR1 is MNHEY, CDR2 SVGAGI, per germline. The germline V and J ends were trimmed by 0 bases and 4 bases, with 7 bases remaining between them. The CDR3 extends over 15 amino acids. CDR3 sequence: CASSYSGTGANVLTF. CDR3 DNA: TGTGCCAGCAGTTACTCGGGGACGGGGGCCAACGTCCTGACTTTC.

Only a few counts were recorded for this clonotype. The J gene is TRBJ1-1, the V gene TRBV3-1; 11 bases map to TRBD1. CDR3 length: 14 residues. After removal of 7 bases from V and 4 bases from J, the junction contained 5 bases not matched to a gene. Per germline, CDR1 LGHDT and CDR2 YNNKEL (reference sequence). The CDR3 sequence is CASNHGTGGTEAFF. The DNA for the CDR3 is TGTGCCAGCAACCACGGGACAGGGGGCACTGAAGCTTTCTTT.

The CDR3 protein is CASSFGLKYEQYF. The CDR3 bases are TGTGCCAGCAGCTTTGGGCTTAAGTACGAGCAGTACTTC. J is TRBJ2-7 and V is TRBV5-6; D is undetermined. V was trimmed by 2 bases and J by 4 bases, leaving 10 bases between them. This CDR3 spans 13 amino acids. Germline-derived CDR1 and CDR2 are SGHDT and YYEEEE.

The chain links TRBV5-1 to TRBJ2-4, with 13 bases lining up with TRBD2. After removal of 4 bases from V and 7 bases from J, the junction contained 8 bases not matched to a gene. The germline V gene has CDR1 SGHRS and CDR2 YFSETQ. This CDR3 has 16 residues. CDR3 region: CASSGTSGVPGNIQYF. The CDR3 coding sequence is TGCGCCAGCAGCGGGACTAGCGGGGTCCCGGGTAACATTCAGTACTTC.

The chain uses TRBV11-2 and TRBJ2-7; 13 nucleotides align to TRBD2. Germline V CDR1 and CDR2: SGHAT, FQNNGV. V lost 1 base and J lost 0; bases outside the gene matches: 6. CDR3 length: 18 residues. CDR3 DNA: TGTGCCAGCAGCTTAGGGGAGACTAGCGGGAGGCCCTCCTACGAGCAGTACTTC. It yields the protein CASSLGETSGRPSYEQYF.

This clonotype was counted only a few times. V gene TRBV4-2 combines with J gene TRBJ2-3; D might be TRBD1 (6 bases). Trimming removed 2 bases from V and 3 bases from J, with 12 bases in between. Germline CDR1 is LGHNA and CDR2 is YNFKEQ. The CDR3 extends over 15 amino acids. The CDR3 protein is CASSQSLGATDTQYF. The CDR3 coding sequence is TGTGCCAGCAGCCAAAGTTTGGGGGCTACAGATACGCAGTATTTT.

This chain uses TRBV6-5 with TRBJ1-6; no clear D. The V gene lost 2 bases and the J gene lost 8 bases, with 13 bases spanning the gap. The germline CDR1 and CDR2 sequences are MNHEY and SVGAGI. This CDR3 has 15 residues. The CDR3 sequence is CASSYTEKAYSPLHF. The CDR3 bases are TGTGCCAGCAGTTACACCGAAAAGGCATATTCACCCCTCCACTTT.

V and J are TRBV20-1 and TRBJ2-3, with TRBD2 matching over 9 bases. The CDR3 is 16 amino acids. The V segment lost 1 base and the J segment 1 base; nucleotides outside the gene matches: 6. Germline-derived CDR1 and CDR2 are DFQATT and SNEGSKA (reference sequence). This CDR3 reads CSARGASGARTDTQYF. The CDR3 DNA reads as TGCAGTGCTAGAGGGGCTAGCGGGGCCCGCACAGATACGCAGTATTTT.

The gene calls are TRBV7-9 and TRBJ2-1, with 8 nucleotides matching TRBD1. The CDR3 has 15 residues. Unmatched junction bases numbered 4, after V lost 2 bases and J lost 4 bases. From germline, CDR1 is SEHNR and CDR2 FQNEAQ (reference sequence). In DNA form, the CDR3 reads TGTGCCAGCAGCTTATCCTGGACAGGGTACAATGAGCAGTTCTTC. Its translation: CASSLSWTGYNEQFF.

The chain has TRBV5-1 and TRBJ1-2; TRBD1 agrees at 9 bases. V was pared by 4 bases and J by 6 bases, with 10 bases of the junction left unmatched. The CDR3 sequence is 15 residues long. Germline CDR1 is SGHRS and CDR2 is YFSETQ. The CDR3 reads CASSQTGGAGDGYTF. The CDR3 DNA follows: TGCGCCAGCAGCCAAACAGGGGGCGCTGGGGATGGCTACACCTTC.

This clonotype was detected a few times. The chain uses TRBV2 and TRBJ2-2; D might be TRBD2 (7 bases). The length of the CDR3 is 19 residues. Germline lookup yields CDR1 SNHLY and CDR2 FYNNEI. Trimming removed 1 base at V and 1 base at J, with 19 bases between. CDR3 sequence: CASSEEGQSGGRNTGELFF. In DNA form, the CDR3 reads TGTGCCAGCAGTGAAGAGGGACAATCGGGAGGAAGGAACACCGGGGAGCTGTTTTTT.

This clonotype was counted at least ten times. This chain uses TRBV14 with TRBJ2-7; 11 nucleotides match TRBD2. The CDR3 loop spans 18 amino acids. Per germline, CDR1 SGHDN and CDR2 FVKESK. The V segment lost 5 bases and the J segment 3 bases; nucleotides outside the gene matches: 15. CDR3 loop: CASSSTHPLLAGVYEQYF. The CDR3, as DNA: TGTGCCAGCAGCTCCACTCACCCCCTACTAGCGGGAGTCTACGAGCAGTACTTC.

The gene calls are TRBV20-1 and TRBJ2-7; 8 bases are shared with TRBD2. The CDR3 is 14 amino acids. V shed 2 bases and J 2 bases; nucleotides not matched to a gene: 5. Germline-derived CDR1 and CDR2 are DFQATT and SNEGSKA (reference sequence). The CDR3 loop is CSARTSGDPYEQYV. DNA for the CDR3: TGCAGTGCTAGAACTAGCGGAGACCCCTACGAGCAGTACGTC.

This sequence joins TRBV5-1 and TRBJ2-5, with 8 bases identical to TRBD1. The germline gives CDR1 SGHRS, CDR2 YFSETQ. V shed 4 bases and J 5 bases; nucleotides not matched to a gene: 10. The CDR3 is 15 amino acids. Here the CDR3 reads CASSQPDRAGETQYF. The CDR3 nucleotides read TGCGCCAGCAGCCAACCGGACAGGGCCGGGGAGACCCAGTACTTC.

This clonotype was seen at least ten times. This chain joins TRBV12-3 or TRBV12-4 and TRBJ2-7; 8 bases agree with TRBD2. Losses at the gene ends were 1 base for V and 5 bases for J; bases not matched to a gene: 10. This CDR3 has 16 amino acids. CDR3: CASSLGTSSLVDEQYF. The CDR3 nucleotides are TGTGCCAGCAGTTTAGGGACTAGCTCCCTAGTTGACGAGCAGTACTTC.

This clonotype has ten or more counts. The V and J genes are TRBV2 and TRBJ2-7; 7 nucleotides align to TRBD1. Germline lookup yields CDR1 SNHLY and CDR2 FYNNEI. V gave up 3 bases and J gave up 5 bases; unmatched junction bases: 13. This CDR3 is built from 16 residues. CDR3 nucleotides: TGTGCCAGCAGTGACCTTACAGGGGAAAATAAGGACGAGCAGTACTTC. It encodes CASSDLTGENKDEQYF.

At least ten counts were recorded for this clonotype. The chain carries TRBV5-1 and TRBJ2-1; 7 positions match TRBD1. The germline V gene has CDR1 SGHRS and CDR2 YFSETQ. V trimming: 2 bases; J trimming: 4 bases; junction bases outside the gene matches: 6. This CDR3 spans 15 amino acids. This CDR3 reads CASSLEDRLYNEQFF. CDR3 nucleotide sequence: TGCGCCAGCAGCTTAGAGGACAGGTTGTACAATGAGCAGTTCTTC.

This clonotype was seen only a few times. V is TRBV24-1 and J is TRBJ2-2, with no clear D. The germline V gene encodes CDR1 KGHDR and CDR2 SFDVKD. The CDR3 is 12 residues long. Trimming took 4 bases from V and 6 from J, leaving 5 bases between them. The CDR3 region is CATSDEAGELFF. Written as DNA, the CDR3 is TGTGCCACCAGTGACGAAGCCGGGGAGCTGTTTTTT.